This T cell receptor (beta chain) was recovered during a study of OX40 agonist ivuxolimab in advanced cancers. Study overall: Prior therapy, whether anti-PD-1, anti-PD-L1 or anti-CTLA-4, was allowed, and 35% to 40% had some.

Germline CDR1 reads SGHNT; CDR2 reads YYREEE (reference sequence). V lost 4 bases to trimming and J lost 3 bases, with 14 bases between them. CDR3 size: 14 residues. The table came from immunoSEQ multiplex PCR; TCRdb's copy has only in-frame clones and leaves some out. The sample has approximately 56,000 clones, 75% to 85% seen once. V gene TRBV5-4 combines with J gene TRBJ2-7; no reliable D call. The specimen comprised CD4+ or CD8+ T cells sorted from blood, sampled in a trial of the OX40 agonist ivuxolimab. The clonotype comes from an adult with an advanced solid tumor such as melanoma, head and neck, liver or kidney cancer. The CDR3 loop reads CASSKVELNYEQYF. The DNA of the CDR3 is TGTGCCAGCAGCAAGGTGGAGTTGAACTACGAGCAGTACTTC.